A single sample is the source of the 9 T cell receptor beta chains below, sequenced in a study of shared clonotypes between healthy human individuals. The repertoire was sequenced with immunoSEQ multiplex PCR; TCRdb's copy has only in-frame clones and lacks some. The profile shows 1 million to 1.3 million clones, around three quarters of them singletons. Source material: memory CD4+ T cells from PBMCs. The subset was: CD45RA-negative fraction. These receptors were collected from a man aged 18 to 30 in good health. Some clones in this sample may be carry-over from other donors' samples.

This clone occurred a few times. This rearrangement joins TRBV4-1 to TRBJ2-3; D is possibly TRBD2 (7 bases). The CDR3 runs 19 residues. CDR1 is MGHRA and CDR2 is YSYEKL in the germline V gene. Trimming pared 6 bases from V and 2 bases from J, leaving 27 bases between. The CDR3 region is CASSPGRGGRGDYTDTQYF. In nucleotides, the CDR3 is TGCGCCAGCAGTCCCGGAAGGGGGGGTCGGGGAGATTACACAGATACGCAGTATTTT.

This clone was recorded a few times. V and J are TRBV10-3 and TRBJ2-1; 11 bases line up with TRBD2. V lost 7 bases and J lost 8; bases outside the gene matches: 10. The V gene's germline CDR1 is ENHRY and CDR2 SYGVKD. This CDR3 has 15 residues. The DNA for the CDR3 is TGTGCCATCAAAGATACTAGCGGGAGTAACTATGAGCAGTTCTTC. As protein: CAIKDTSGSNYEQFF.

V is TRBV11-2 and J is TRBJ1-3, with D unclear. The CDR3 spans 14 residues. The V gene lost 4 bases and the J gene lost 3 bases, with 10 bases spanning the gap. Germline V gene sequence: CDR1 SGHAT, CDR2 FQNNGV. CDR3 in DNA: TGTGCCAGCAGCTCCGGGTCGAGTGGAAACACCATATATTTT. Protein: CASSSGSSGNTIYF.

Only one count was recorded for this clone. V usage is TRBV6-5 and J usage is TRBJ1-2; the D is unclear. Trimming removed 8 bases from V and 7 bases from J, with 11 bases in between. The CDR3 is made up of 11 amino acids. Germline values: CDR1 MNHEY, CDR2 SVGAGI. The CDR3 spells CASGNEFGYTF. CDR3 DNA: TGTGCCAGCGGAAACGAGTTTGGCTACACCTTC.

The chain combines TRBV25-1 with TRBJ1-3; no reliable D call. The V and J ends lost 3 bases and 0 bases respectively, with 12 bases between them. From germline, CDR1 is MGHDK and CDR2 SYGVNS. This CDR3 spans 16 amino acids. DNA of the CDR3: TGTGCCAGCAGTGACCCCACAGCACTCTCTGGAAACACCATATATTTT. Translated: CASSDPTALSGNTIYF.

This clone was seen once. The J gene is TRBJ2-7, the V gene TRBV6-1; no clear D gene. The CDR3 covers 15 residues. The germline V gene has CDR1 MNHNS and CDR2 SASEGT. V was trimmed by 7 bases and J by 0 bases, leaving 16 bases between them. This CDR3 is CASTEGPAASYEQYF. Here the CDR3 DNA reads TGTGCCAGCACCGAAGGCCCCGCGGCCTCCTACGAGCAGTACTTC.

The chain is built from TRBV5-1 and TRBJ1-1, with D possibly matching TRBD1 (6 bases). The V end was cut by 0 bases, the J end by 1 base, with 10 bases between. Germline values: CDR1 SGHRS, CDR2 YFSETQ. The CDR3 runs to 15 residues. CDR3 nucleotides: TGCGCCAGCAGCTTGGGTCCGACAGGGAACACTGAAGCTTTCTTT. Translated, it gives CASSLGPTGNTEAFF.

V usage is TRBV10-3 and J usage is TRBJ1-2; D call uncertain. The CDR3 extends over 13 amino acids. Germline assignment: CDR1 ENHRY and CDR2 SYGVKD. With 0 bases removed from V and 8 bases from J, the gap between germline ends came to 10 bases. The CDR3 DNA reads TGTGCCATCAGTGAGTCCGCGGCACCGGGCTACACCTTC. This gives the protein CAISESAAPGYTF.

The J gene is TRBJ2-7, the V gene TRBV28; 11 bases are shared with TRBD1. Germline V gene sequence: CDR1 MDHEN, CDR2 SYDVKM. The ends lost 8 bases at V and 6 bases at J; junction bases unmatched: 6. The CDR3 covers 13 residues. CDR3 bases: TGTGCCAGCCTCCTCGGGACAGGGGGCGAGCAGTACTTC. This translates into CASLLGTGGEQYF.